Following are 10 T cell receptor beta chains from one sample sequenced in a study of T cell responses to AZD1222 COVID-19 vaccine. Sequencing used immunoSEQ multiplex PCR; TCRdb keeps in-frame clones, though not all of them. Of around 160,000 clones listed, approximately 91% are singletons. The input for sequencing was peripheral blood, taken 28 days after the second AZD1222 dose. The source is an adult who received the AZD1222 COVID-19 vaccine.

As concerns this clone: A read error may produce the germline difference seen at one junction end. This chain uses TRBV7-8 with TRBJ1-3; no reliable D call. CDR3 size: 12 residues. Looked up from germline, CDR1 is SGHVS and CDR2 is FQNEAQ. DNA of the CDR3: TGTGCCAGCAGCACCACTGGAGACACCATATATTTT. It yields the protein CASSTTGDTIYF.

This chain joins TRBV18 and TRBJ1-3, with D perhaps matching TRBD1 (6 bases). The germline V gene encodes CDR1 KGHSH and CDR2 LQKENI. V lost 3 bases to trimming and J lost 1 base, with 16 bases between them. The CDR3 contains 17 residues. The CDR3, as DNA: TGTGCCAGCTCACCGCAGAGCGGACAGACATCTGGAAACACCATATATTTT. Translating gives CASSPQSGQTSGNTIYF.

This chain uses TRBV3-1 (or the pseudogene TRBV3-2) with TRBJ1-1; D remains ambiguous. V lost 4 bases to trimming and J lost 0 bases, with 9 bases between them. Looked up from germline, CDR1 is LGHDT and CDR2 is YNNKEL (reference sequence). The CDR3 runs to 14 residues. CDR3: CASSPDPVNTEAFF. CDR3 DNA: TGTGCCAGCAGCCCGGACCCGGTGAACACTGAAGCTTTCTTT.

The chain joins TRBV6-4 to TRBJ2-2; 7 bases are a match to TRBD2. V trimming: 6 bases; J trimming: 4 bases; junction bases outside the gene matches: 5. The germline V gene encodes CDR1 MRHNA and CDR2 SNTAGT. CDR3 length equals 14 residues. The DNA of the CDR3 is TGTGCCAGCAGAGGCAGGGAGGGCACCGGGGAGCTGTTTTTT. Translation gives CASRGREGTGELFF.

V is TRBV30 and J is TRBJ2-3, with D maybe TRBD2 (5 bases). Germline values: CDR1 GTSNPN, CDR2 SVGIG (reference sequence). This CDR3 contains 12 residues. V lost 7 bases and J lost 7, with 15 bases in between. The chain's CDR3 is CASYRGRNTQYF. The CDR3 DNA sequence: TGTGCCTCCTATCGGGGTCGGAATACGCAGTATTTT.

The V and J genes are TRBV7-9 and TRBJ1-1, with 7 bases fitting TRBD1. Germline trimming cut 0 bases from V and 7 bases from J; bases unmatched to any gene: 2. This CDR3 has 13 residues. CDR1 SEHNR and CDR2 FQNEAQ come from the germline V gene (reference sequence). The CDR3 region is CASSLAGTVEAFF. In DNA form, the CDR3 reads TGTGCCAGCAGCTTAGCTGGGACAGTTGAAGCTTTCTTT.

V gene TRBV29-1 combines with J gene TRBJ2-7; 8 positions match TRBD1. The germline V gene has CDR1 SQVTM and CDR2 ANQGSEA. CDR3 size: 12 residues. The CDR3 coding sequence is TGCAACTTGGGACAGGTCTCCTACGAGCAGTACTTC. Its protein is CNLGQVSYEQYF.

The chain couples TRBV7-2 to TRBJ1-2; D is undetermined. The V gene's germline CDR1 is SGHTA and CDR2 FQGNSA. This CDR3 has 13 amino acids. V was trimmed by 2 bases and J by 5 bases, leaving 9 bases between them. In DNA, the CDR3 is TGTGCCAGCAGCTTACCCGGGAAATATGGCTACACCTTC. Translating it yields CASSLPGKYGYTF.

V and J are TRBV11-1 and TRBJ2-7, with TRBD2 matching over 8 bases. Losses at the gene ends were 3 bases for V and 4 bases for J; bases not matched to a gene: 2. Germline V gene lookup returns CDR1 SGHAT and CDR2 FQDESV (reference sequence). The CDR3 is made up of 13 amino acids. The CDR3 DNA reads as TGTGCCAGCAGCTTCGGGACTAGTTACGAGCAGTACTTC. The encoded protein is CASSFGTSYEQYF.

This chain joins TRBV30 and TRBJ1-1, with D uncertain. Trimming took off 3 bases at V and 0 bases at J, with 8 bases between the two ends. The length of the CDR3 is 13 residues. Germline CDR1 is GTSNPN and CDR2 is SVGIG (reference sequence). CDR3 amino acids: CAWRPYMNTEAFF. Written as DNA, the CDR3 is TGTGCCTGGAGGCCCTACATGAACACTGAAGCTTTCTTT.